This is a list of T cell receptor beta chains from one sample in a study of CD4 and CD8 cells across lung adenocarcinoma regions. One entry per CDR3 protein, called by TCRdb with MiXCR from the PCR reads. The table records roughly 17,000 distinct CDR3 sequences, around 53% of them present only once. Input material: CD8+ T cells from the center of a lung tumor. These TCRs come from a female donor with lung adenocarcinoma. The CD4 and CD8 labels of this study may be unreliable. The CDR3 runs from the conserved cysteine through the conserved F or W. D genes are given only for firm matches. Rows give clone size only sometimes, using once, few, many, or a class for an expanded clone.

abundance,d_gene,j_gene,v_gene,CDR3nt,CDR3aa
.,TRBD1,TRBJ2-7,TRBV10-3,TGTGCCATCAGTGAGGGTAGGGACAGGGTAAACTACGAGCAGTACTTC,CAISEGRDRVNYEQYF
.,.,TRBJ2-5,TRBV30,TGTGCCTGGAGTCTCACTGGGGTGGAGATCCAAGAGACCCAGTACTTC,CAWSLTGVEIQETQYF
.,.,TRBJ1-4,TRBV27,TGTGCCAGCAGTTTATTCGGCGAAGCTAATGAAAAACTGTTTTTT,CASSLFGEANEKLFF
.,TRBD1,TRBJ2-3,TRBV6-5,TGTGCCAGCAGTTACTCAGGGACAGGTAAGCAGTTTTTT,CASSYSGTGKQFF
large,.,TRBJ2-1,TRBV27,TGTGCCAGCAGTTCCTCTCCTGTCAATGAGCAGTTCTTC,CASSSSPVNEQFF
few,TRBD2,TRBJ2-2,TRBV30,TGTGCCTGGAGAGGGACTAGGAACACCGGGGAGCTGTTTTTT,CAWRGTRNTGELFF
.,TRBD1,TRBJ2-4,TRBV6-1,TGTGCCAGCAGTGCTAGGGGGCTGCCAGCCAAAAACATTCAGTACTTC,CASSARGLPAKNIQYF
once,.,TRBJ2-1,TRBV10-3,TGTGCCATCACTCGGGGCAATGAGCAGTTCTTC,CAITRGNEQFF
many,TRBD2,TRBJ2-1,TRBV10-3,TGTGCCATCAGTCCCGGGACTAGCATCAATGAGCAGTTCTTC,CAISPGTSINEQFF
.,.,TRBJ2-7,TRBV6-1,TGTGCCAGCAGGGGCGGGACAGCCAAAAATACTCAGTACTTC,CASRGGTAKNTQYF
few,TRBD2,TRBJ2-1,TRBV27,TGTGCCAGCAGCCGAACTAGCGGGACCCTCTCCTACAATGAGCAGTTCTTC,CASSRTSGTLSYNEQFF
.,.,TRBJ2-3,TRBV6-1,TGTGCCAGCACGCTGCTAGGAGGCAAAAACACGCAGTATTTT,CASTLLGGKNTQYF
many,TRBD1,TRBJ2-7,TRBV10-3,TGTGCCGTAGGACAGGGTGGGCGCGAGCAGTACTTC,CAVGQGGREQYF
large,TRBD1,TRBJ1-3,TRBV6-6,TGTGCCACCGTAATCGGACAGGGGGGAAACACCATATATTTT,CATVIGQGGNTIYF
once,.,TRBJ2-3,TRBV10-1,TGCGCCGGCAGTGGGTTAACTGGCAAAGATACGCAGTATTTT,CAGSGLTGKDTQYF
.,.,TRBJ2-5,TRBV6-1,TGTGCCAGCAGTGAAGAGAGGGGAGAGACCCAGTACTTC,CASSEERGETQYF
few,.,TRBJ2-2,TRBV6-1,TGTGCCAGCACCGAGGGGGACACCGGGGAGCTGTTTTTT,CASTEGDTGELFF
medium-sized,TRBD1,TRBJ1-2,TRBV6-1,TGTGCCAGCAGTCCCGATGGGACAGAATTAGTCTATGGCTACACCTTC,CASSPDGTELVYGYTF
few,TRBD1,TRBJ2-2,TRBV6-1,TGTGCCAGCAGTCCGCTCCGGGACAGGGTGTCCGGGGAGCTGTTTTTT,CASSPLRDRVSGELFF
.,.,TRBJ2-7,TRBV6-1,TGTGCCAGCTCGGCGGAGAGAGTAGGAAACACGCAGTACTTC,CASSAERVGNTQYF
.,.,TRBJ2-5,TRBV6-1,TGTGCCAGCGCGGGGCTGGGCTGGTGGGGCCCAGATACGCAGTACTTT,CASAGLGWWGPDTQYF
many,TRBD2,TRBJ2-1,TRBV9,TGTGCCAGCAGCCTCCGCCCCGGGACTAGCGGGTACAATGAGCAGTTCTTC,CASSLRPGTSGYNEQFF
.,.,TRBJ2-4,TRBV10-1,TGCGCCAGCAGTGGGCTGTCTACCAAAGACACGCAGTACTTT,CASSGLSTKDTQYF
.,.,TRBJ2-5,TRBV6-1,TGTGCCAGCAGTGATTCGGCACTAGCTGTTTGGGAGCAGTACTTC,CASSDSALAVWEQYF
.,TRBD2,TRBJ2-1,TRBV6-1,TGTGCCAGCAGTCCCGGGACTAGCGGCAATGAGCAGTTCTTC,CASSPGTSGNEQFF
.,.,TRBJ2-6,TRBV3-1,TGTGCCAGCAGCCAGGCGATGGGGCTCACAGACACTCAGTATTTC,CASSQAMGLTDTQYF
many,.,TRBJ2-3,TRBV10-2,TGCGCCAGCTCGTGGGCGGGGGCCCGCACAGATACGCAGTATTTT,CASSWAGARTDTQYF
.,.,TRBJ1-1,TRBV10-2,TGCGCCAGCAGTGAGGGAGCTTACACTGAAGACATCTTT,CASSEGAYTEDIF
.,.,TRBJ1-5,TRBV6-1,TGTGCCAGCACCGGGACACCAAATCAGCCCCAGCATTTT,CASTGTPNQPQHF
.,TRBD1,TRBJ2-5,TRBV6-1,TGTGCCAGCAGTAGACGACAGGGGGCCGGTCTGGAGACCCAGTACTTC,CASSRRQGAGLETQYF
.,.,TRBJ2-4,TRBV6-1,TGTGGCAGCAGCGGACTGGGGGCCAAAAATACTCAGTACTTT,CGSSGLGAKNTQYF
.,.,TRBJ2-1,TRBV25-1,TGTGCCAGCAGTGAATGGGAAGGGGATGAGCAGTTCTTC,CASSEWEGDEQFF
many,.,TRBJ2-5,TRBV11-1,TGTGCCTCGGCCGCGTCGGAGACCCAGTACTTC,CASAASETQYF
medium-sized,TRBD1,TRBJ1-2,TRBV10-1,TGCGCCAGCAGTGAGTCGGTGGGACAGGGTATACCGAACTATGGCTACACCTTC,CASSESVGQGIPNYGYTF
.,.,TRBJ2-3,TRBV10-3,TGTGCCATCAGGCTGGTTTCGGCAGACACGCAGTATTTC,CAIRLVSADTQYF
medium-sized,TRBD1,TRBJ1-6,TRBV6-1,TGTGCCAGTGGGACAGCTCATAATTCACCCCTCCACTTT,CASGTAHNSPLHF
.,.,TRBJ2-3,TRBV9,TGTACCAGCAGCGTAGAGGGCAGGCCCACAGATACGCAGTATTTT,CTSSVEGRPTDTQYF
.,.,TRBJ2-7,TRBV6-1,TGTGCCAGCAGTGACCCGTTCAAGGGCTACGAGCAGTACTTC,CASSDPFKGYEQYF
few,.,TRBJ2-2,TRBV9,TGTGCCAGCAGCCCCGACGCTGGTAGCACCGGGGAGCTGTTTTTT,CASSPDAGSTGELFF
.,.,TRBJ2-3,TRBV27,TGTGCCAGCAGTTTACGACTCACAGATACGCAGTATTTT,CASSLRLTDTQYF
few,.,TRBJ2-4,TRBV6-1,TGTGCCAGCAGTCCGGGGCTGGGAGCCACAGATACTCAGTACTTC,CASSPGLGATDTQYF
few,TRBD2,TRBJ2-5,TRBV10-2,TGCGCCAGCAGTGAGACTGGTAGCGGGGGGGTGGAGACCCAGTACTTC,CASSETGSGGVETQYF
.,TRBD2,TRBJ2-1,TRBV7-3,TGTGCCAGCAGCGATCTAGCGGGACTCGGTAATGAGCAGTTCTTC,CASSDLAGLGNEQFF
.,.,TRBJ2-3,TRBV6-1,TGTGGCAGCCGGGGGAGGGGGGGCACAAATACGCAGTATTTT,CGSRGRGGTNTQYF
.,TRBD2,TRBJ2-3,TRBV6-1,TGTGCCAGCAGGTCCGGGAGCCGCGGGGGAAATACGCAGTATTTC,CASRSGSRGGNTQYF
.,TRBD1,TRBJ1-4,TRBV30,TGTGCCTGGAGTGTCGGGACAGGCGATGAAAAACTGTTTTTT,CAWSVGTGDEKLFF
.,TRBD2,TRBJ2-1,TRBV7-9,TGTGCCAGCAGCTTAGGGGAGGGGCGGGGCAAGCAGTTCTTC,CASSLGEGRGKQFF
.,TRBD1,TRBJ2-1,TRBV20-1,TGCAGTGCTAGATTGTGGACAGGTTACAATGAGCAGTTCTTC,CSARLWTGYNEQFF
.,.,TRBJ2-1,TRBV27,TGTGCCAGCAGTGCGTCCAGCTACAATGAGCAGTTCTTC,CASSASSYNEQFF
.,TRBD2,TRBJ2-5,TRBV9,TGTGCCAGCAGCCCAGGACTAGTAGAGACCCAGTACTTC,CASSPGLVETQYF
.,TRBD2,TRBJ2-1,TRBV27,TGTGCCAGCAGTTTGACCTGGACTAGCGGGGGGGGTGAGCAGTTCTTC,CASSLTWTSGGGEQFF
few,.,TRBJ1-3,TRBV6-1,TGTGCCAGCAGTGAACAAGGACAGCGAGGAAACACCATATATTTT,CASSEQGQRGNTIYF
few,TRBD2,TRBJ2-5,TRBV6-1,TGTGCGGGCAGCGGGGGCCGTGGCCAAGAGACCCAGTACTTC,CAGSGGRGQETQYF
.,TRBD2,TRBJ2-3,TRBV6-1,TGTGCCAGCAGGGGTAGCGGGCGCCGTGACACAGATACGCAGTACTTT,CASRGSGRRDTDTQYF